This is a list of T cell receptor beta chains from one sample in a study of follicular helper T cells after annual influenza vaccination. Repertoires were generated with immunoSEQ multiplex PCR, while TCRdb's copy carries only in-frame clones and drops some. The sample consists of approximately 14,000 clones, about four fifths of them appearing once. The sequencing used CXCR5- memory CD4+ T cells sorted from blood, collected on the day of influenza vaccination. These receptors originate from an adult who received the influenza vaccine. Both conserved end residues are trimmed from each CDR3. Only part of the rows carry a size: once, few, many, or a class if the clone is expanded.

clone_size	v_call	j_call	cdr3_aa
few	TRBV30	TRBJ2-7	AWSFVVTGAEQY
.	TRBV9	TRBJ1-1	ASSVAGGNTEAF
.	TRBV7-7	TRBJ1-1	ASRNGVAF
.	TRBV6-1	TRBJ1-6	ASSVIGTYNSPLH
.	TRBV18	TRBJ1-1	ASSPLLVVKNTEAF
.	TRBV5-4	TRBJ2-3	ASSFGFERGVRRTDTQY
once	TRBV18	TRBJ1-2	ASSPPPGFYGYT
few	TRBV7-2	TRBJ2-7	ASSLLQAGYEQY
few	TRBV28	TRBJ2-7	ASSFNRGKQY
.	TRBV11-2	TRBJ2-2	ASNKGLDTGELF
.	TRBV10-3	TRBJ1-3	AISGDTFSGNTIY
.	TRBV7-2	TRBJ1-5	ASSSQGLGQPQH
.	TRBV5-6	TRBJ1-2	ASSRRDGRTNYGYT
.	TRBV19	TRBJ1-1	ASRPQDTEAF
.	TRBV5-1	TRBJ1-2	ASSLGHGVSYGYT
.	TRBV7-9	TRBJ2-2	ASRWGRRTGELF
.	TRBV29-1	TRBJ1-1	SVETGINTEAF
few	TRBV5-1	TRBJ2-7	ASSRDRVYEQY